This record looks at one T cell receptor (beta chain) sequence and its context. Its antigen is currently unknown. The sample belongs to a study of brain T cells in children with intractable seizures. Study-wide results and limits: Absence of clones before surgery may stem from lower sequencing depth. Only CDR3 sequence similarity suggested viral specificity, without known HCMV serostatus.

Trimming removed 4 bases from V and 1 base from J; junction bases left unmatched: 3. This CDR3 is 15 amino acids long. Germline assignment: CDR1 SGHNT and CDR2 YENEEA. The sequenced cases were selected for having the highest brain T cell transcript signatures. Before surgery, patients took at least one anti-epileptic drug. The repertoire was sequenced with immunoSEQ multiplex PCR; TCRdb's copy has only in-frame clones and lacks some. This sample has over 95,000 clones, with 90% to 95% found just once. The clonotype was recovered from a boy in the first two years of life with hemimegalencephaly and intractable seizures. The input for sequencing was peripheral blood, taken at surgery. The chain has TRBV11-3 and TRBJ2-3; 9 bases map to TRBD2. CDR3 protein: CASSSRLAGTDTQYF. In DNA form, the CDR3 reads TGTGCCAGCAGCTCCCGACTAGCGGGCACAGATACGCAGTATTTT.